One sample yielded the 5 T cell receptor beta chains listed below, sequenced in a study of T cell responses to AZD1222 COVID-19 vaccine. Libraries were prepared by immunoSEQ multiplex PCR; TCRdb keeps only in-frame clonotypes and omits some of them. The sample carries about 140,000 clones, 90% to 95% recorded once. The input for sequencing was peripheral blood, taken on day 0 of MenACWY control vaccination. These receptors were taken from an adult in good health.

The chain joins TRBV19 to TRBJ2-1; TRBD1 might be the D (6 bases). Germline assignment: CDR1 LNHDA and CDR2 SQIVND (reference sequence). Trimming left V 5 bases short and J 12 bases short, with 17 bases between. The CDR3 length is 13 residues. CDR3 nucleotides: TGTGCCAGTAGTCTCAGGGGCCCCGAGGGGCAGTTCTTC. Protein: CASSLRGPEGQFF.

The rearrangement links TRBV4-3 to TRBJ1-2; D is possibly TRBD1 (6 bases). V was clipped by 1 base and J by 8 bases, with 20 bases between them. Per the germline V gene, CDR1 is LGHNA and CDR2 is YSLEER. The CDR3 has 16 amino acids. The CDR3 DNA sequence: TGCGCCAGCAGCCAAGGATCCCGGGACATCGATTCAGGCTACACCTTC. Protein sequence: CASSQGSRDIDSGYTF.

The rearrangement joins TRBV9 to TRBJ2-6; no clear D. CDR1 SGDLS and CDR2 YYNGEE come from the germline V gene. Trimming took 5 bases from V and 0 from J, leaving 3 bases between them. The CDR3 spans 13 residues. CDR3 amino acids: CASRSSGANVLTF. The CDR3 region has the DNA TGTGCCAGCAGGAGCTCTGGGGCCAACGTCCTGACTTTC. The whole variable domain, filled in from reference TRBV9 and TRBJ2-6, reads DSGVTQTPKHLITATGQRVTLRCSPRSGDLSVYWYQQSLDQGLQFLIQYYNGEERAKGNILERFSAQQFPDLHSELNLSSLELGDSALYFCASRSSGANVLTFGAGSRLTVL.

CDR3 sequence: CSASLSGTEAFF. CDR3 DNA: TGCAGTGCTAGTCTATCGGGCACTGAAGCTTTCTTT. The chain combines TRBV20-1 with TRBJ1-1; D is uncertain. V was trimmed by 3 bases and J by 4 bases, leaving 9 bases between them. Germline V lookup: CDR1 DFQATT, CDR2 SNEGSKA (reference sequence). There are 12 residues in the CDR3.

The rearrangement joins TRBV5-4 to TRBJ1-1; 7 bases match TRBD1. The CDR3 is 16 amino acids. Germline V gene lookup returns CDR1 SGHNT and CDR2 YYREEE (reference sequence). V dropped 4 bases and J dropped 5; count of bases not matched to a gene: 14. CDR3 in DNA: TGTGCCAGCAGCCTGGGGCCGAGGACAGGCTTAACTGAAGCTTTCTTT. Amino acids: CASSLGPRTGLTEAFF.